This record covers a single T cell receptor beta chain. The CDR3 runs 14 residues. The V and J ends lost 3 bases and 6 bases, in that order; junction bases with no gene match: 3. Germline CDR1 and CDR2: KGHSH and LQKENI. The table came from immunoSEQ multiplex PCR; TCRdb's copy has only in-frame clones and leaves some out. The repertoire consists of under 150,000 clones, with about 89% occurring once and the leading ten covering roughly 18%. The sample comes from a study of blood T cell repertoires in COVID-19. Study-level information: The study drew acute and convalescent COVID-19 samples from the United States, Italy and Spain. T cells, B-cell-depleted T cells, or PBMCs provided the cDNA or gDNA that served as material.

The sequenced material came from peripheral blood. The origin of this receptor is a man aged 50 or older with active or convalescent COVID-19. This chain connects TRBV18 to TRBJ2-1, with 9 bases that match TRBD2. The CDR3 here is CASSPQREVNEQFF. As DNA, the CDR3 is TGTGCCAGCTCACCCCAGCGGGAGGTCAATGAGCAGTTCTTC.